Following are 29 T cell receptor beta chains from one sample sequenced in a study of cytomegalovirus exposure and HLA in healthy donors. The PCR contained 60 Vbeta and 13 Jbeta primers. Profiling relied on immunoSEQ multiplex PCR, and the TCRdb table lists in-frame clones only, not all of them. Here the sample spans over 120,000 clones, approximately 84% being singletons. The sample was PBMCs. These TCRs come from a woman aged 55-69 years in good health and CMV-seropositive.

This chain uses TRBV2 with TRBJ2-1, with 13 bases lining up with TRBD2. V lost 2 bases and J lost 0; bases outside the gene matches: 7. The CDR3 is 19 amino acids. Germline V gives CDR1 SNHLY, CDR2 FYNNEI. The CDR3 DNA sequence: TGTGCCAGCAGTGAACCGACTAGCGGGAGGCTGAGCTCCTACAATGAGCAGTTCTTC. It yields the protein CASSEPTSGRLSSYNEQFF.

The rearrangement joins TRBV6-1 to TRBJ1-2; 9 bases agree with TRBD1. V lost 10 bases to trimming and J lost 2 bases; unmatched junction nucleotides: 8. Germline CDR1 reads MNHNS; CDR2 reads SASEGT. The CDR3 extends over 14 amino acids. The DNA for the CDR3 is TGTGCCACCCGAATGGGACAGGGAAACTATGGCTACACCTTC. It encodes CATRMGQGNYGYTF.

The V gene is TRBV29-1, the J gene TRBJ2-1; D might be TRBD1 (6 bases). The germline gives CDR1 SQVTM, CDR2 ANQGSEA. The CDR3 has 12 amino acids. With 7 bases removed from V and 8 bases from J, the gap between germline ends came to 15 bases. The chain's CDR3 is CSGLNRADEQFF. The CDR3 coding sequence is TGCAGCGGCCTTAACAGGGCCGATGAGCAGTTCTTC.

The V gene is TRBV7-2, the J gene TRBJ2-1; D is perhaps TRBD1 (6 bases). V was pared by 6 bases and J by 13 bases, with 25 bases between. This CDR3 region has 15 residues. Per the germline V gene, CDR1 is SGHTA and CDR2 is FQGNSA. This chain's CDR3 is CASRVLGQGYDGQFF. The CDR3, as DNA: TGTGCCAGCAGGGTCCTGGGACAAGGATACGATGGCCAGTTCTTC.

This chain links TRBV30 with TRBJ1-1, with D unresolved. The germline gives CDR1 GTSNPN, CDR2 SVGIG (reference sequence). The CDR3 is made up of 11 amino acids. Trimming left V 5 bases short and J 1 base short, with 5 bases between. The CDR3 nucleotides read TGTGCCTGGCGACAGAACACTGAAGCTTTCTTT. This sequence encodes CAWRQNTEAFF. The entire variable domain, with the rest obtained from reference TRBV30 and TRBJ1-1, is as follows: SQTIHQWPATLVQPVGSPLSLECTVEGTSNPNLYWYRQAAGRGLQLLFYSVGIGQISSEVPQNLSASRPQDRQFILSSKKLLLSDSGFYLCAWRQNTEAFFGQGTRLTVV.

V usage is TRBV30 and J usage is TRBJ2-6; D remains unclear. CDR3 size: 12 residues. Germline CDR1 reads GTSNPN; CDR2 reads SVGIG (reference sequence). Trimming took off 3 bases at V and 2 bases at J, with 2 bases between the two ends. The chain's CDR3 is CAWSTGANVLTF. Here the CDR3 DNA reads TGTGCCTGGAGCACTGGGGCCAACGTCCTGACTTTC.

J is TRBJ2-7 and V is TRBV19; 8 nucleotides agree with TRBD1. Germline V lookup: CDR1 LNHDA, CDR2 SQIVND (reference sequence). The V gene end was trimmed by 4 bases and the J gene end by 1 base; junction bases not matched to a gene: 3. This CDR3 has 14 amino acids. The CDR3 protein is CASSTRGLSYEQYF. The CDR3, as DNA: TGTGCCAGTAGTACCAGGGGGCTATCCTACGAGCAGTACTTC.

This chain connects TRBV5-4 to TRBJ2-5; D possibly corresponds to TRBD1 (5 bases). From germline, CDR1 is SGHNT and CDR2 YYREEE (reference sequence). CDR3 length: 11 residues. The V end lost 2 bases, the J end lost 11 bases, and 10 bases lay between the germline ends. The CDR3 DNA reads TGTGCCAGCAGCTTAGACAGAGAGCAGTACTTC. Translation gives CASSLDREQYF.

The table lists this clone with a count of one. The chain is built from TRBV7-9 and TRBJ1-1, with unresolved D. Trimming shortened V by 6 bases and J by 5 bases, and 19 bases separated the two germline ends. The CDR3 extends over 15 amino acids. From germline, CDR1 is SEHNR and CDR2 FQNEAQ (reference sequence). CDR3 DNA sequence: TGTGCCAGCAGTTATTGGATCGCTGAGGCGACTGAAGCTTTCTTT. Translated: CASSYWIAEATEAFF.

DNA of the CDR3: TGTGCCAGCTCATCGACGGGACTTTCCACAGATACGCAGTATTTT. Translating it yields CASSSTGLSTDTQYF. This chain connects TRBV18 to TRBJ2-3; D is possibly TRBD2 (6 bases). Germline lookup yields CDR1 KGHSH and CDR2 LQKENI. This CDR3 has 15 residues. V lost 5 bases, J lost 2 bases, and 14 bases lay in between.

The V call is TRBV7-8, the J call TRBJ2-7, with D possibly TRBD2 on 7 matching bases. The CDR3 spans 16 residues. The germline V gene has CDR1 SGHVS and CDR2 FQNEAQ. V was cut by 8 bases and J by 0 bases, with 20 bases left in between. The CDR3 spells CASANPGGLDSYEQYF. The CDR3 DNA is TGTGCCAGCGCGAATCCCGGGGGGCTGGACTCCTACGAGCAGTACTTC.

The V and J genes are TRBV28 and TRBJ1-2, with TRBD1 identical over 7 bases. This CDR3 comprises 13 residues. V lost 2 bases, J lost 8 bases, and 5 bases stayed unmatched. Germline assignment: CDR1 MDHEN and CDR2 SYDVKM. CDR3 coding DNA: TGTGCCAGCAGTTTACAGGGGGGACGGGGCTACACCTTC. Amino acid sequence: CASSLQGGRGYTF.

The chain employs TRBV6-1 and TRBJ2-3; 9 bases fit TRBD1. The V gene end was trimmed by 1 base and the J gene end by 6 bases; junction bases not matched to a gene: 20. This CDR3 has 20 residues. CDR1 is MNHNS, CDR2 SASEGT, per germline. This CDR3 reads CASSEGTGVTSGRPRDTQYF. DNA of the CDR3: TGTGCCAGCAGTGAAGGGACAGGGGTAACGAGTGGGCGGCCTCGGGATACGCAGTATTTT.

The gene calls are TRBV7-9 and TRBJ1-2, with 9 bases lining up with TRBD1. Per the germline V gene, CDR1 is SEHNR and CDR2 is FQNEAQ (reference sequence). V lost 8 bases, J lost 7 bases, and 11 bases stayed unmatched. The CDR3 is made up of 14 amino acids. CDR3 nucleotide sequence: TGTGCCAGCTATCGGACAGGGGAAGTTGGTGGCTACACCTTC. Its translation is CASYRTGEVGGYTF.

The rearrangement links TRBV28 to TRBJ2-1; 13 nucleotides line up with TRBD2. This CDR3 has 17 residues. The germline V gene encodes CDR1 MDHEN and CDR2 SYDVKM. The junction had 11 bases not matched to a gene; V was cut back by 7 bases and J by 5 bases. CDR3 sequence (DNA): TGTGCCAGCACCCCTAACCGGGGACTAGCGGGAAACAATGAGCAGTTCTTC. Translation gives CASTPNRGLAGNNEQFF.

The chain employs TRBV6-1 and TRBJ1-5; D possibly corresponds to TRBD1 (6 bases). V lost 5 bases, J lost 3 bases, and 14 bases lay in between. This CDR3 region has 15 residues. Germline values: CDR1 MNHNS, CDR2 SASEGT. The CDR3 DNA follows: TGTGCCAGCAGTCTATCGGACAGCACCAATCAGCCCCAGCATTTT. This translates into CASSLSDSTNQPQHF.

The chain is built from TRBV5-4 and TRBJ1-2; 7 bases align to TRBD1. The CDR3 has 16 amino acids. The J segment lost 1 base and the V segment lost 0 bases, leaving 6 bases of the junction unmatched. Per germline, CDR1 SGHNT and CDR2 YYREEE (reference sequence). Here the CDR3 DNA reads TGTGCCAGCAGCTTGGCGGACAGGCGGATTAACTATGGCTACACCTTC. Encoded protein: CASSLADRRINYGYTF.

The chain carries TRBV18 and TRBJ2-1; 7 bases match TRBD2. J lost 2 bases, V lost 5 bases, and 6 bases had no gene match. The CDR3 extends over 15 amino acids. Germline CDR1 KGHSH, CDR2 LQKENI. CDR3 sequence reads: CASSITSVAYNEQFF. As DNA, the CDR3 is TGTGCCAGCTCAATCACTAGCGTGGCCTACAATGAGCAGTTCTTC.

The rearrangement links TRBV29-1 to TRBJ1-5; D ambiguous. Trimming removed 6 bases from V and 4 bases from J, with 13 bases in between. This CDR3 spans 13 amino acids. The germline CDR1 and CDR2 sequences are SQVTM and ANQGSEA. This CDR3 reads CSVADLANQPQHF. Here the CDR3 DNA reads TGCAGCGTGGCCGACCTAGCTAATCAGCCCCAGCATTTT.

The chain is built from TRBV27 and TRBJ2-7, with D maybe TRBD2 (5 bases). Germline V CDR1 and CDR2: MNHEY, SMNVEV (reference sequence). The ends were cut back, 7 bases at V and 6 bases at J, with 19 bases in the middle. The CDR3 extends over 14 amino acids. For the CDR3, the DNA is TGTGCCAGCAATCCGGGCTACGGGGTCTCCGAGCAGTACTTC. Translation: CASNPGYGVSEQYF.

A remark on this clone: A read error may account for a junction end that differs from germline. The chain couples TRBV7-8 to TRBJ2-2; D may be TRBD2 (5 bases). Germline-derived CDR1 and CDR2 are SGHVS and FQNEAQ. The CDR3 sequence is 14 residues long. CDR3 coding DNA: TGTGCCAGCAGCCTGGTTACGAACACCGGGGAACTGTTTTTT. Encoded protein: CASSLVTNTGELFF.

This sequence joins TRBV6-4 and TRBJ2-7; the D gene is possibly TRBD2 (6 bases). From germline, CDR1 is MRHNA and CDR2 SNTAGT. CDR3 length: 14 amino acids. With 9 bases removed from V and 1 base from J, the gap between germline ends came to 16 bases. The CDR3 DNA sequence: TGTGCCAGAAGGGAGGCGGGCCAGTCCTACGAGCAGTACTTC. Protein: CARREAGQSYEQYF.

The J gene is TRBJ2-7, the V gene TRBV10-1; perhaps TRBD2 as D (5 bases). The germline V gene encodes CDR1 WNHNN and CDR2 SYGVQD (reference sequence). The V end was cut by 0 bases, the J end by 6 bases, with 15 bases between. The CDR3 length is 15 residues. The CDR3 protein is CASSESCGSPSEQYF. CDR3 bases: TGCGCCAGCAGTGAGTCGTGTGGGAGCCCTAGCGAGCAGTACTTC.

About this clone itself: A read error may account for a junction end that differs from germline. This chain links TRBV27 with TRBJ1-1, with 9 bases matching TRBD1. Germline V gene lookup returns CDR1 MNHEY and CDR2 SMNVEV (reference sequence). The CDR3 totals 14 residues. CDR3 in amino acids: CASSFGTGNAEAFF. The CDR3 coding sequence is TGTGCCAGCAGTTTCGGGACAGGGAACGCTGAAGCTTTCTTT.

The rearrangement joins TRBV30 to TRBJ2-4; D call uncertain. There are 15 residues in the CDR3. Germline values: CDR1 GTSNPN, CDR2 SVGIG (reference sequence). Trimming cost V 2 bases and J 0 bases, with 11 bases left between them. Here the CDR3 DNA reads TGTGCCTGGAGTTCCCCCCCGGGAGCCAAAAACATTCAGTACTTC. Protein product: CAWSSPPGAKNIQYF.

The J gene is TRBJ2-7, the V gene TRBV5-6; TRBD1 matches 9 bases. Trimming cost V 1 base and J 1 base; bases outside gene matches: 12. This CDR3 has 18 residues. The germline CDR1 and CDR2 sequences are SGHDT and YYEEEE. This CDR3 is CASSLSSVGQGLSYEQYF. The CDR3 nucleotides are TGTGCCAGCAGCTTGTCGTCTGTGGGACAGGGACTGTCCTACGAGCAGTACTTC.

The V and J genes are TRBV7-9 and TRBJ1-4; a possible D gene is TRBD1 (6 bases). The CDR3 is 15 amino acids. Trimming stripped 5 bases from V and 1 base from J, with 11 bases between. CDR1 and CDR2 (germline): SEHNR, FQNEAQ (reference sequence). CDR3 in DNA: TGTGCCAGCAGCCGCGGGGGGCAAACTAATGAAAAACTGTTTTTT. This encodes CASSRGGQTNEKLFF.

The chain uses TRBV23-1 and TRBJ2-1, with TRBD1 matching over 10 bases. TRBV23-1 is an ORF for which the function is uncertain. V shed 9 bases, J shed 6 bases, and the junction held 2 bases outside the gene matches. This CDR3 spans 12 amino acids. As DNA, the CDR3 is TGCGCCAGTCGGACAGGGGGCAATGAGCAGTTCTTC. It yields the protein CASRTGGNEQFF.

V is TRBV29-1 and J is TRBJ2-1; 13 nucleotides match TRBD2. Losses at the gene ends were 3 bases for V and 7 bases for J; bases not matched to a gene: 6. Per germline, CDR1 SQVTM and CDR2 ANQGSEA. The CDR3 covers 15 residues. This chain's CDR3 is CSVDALAGGPNEQFF. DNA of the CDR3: TGCAGCGTTGACGCACTAGCGGGAGGGCCTAATGAGCAGTTCTTC.